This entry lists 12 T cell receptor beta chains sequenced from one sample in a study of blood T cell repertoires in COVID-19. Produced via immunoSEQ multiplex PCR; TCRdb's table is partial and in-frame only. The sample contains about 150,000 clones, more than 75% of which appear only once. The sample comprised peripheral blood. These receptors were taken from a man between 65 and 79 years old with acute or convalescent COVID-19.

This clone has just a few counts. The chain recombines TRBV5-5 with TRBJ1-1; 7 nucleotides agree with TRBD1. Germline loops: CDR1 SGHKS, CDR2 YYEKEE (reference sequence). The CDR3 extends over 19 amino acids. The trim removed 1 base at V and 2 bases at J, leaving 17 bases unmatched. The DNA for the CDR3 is TGTGCCAGCAGCTTGAAGGTCGGGGTGACAGGGTCCCCCAACACTGAAGCTTTCTTT. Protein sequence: CASSLKVGVTGSPNTEAFF.

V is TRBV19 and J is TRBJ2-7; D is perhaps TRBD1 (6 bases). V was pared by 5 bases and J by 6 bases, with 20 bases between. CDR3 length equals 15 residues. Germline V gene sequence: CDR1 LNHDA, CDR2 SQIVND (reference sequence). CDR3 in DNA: TGTGCCAGTAGTCCTACCTGGACAGCCCGCCTCGAGCAGTACTTC. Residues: CASSPTWTARLEQYF. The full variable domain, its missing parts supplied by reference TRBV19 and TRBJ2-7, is DGGITQSPKYLFRKEGQNVTLSCEQNLNHDAMYWYRQDPGQGLRLIYYSQIVNDFQKGDIAEGYSVSREKKESFPLTVTSAQKNPTAFYLCASSPTWTARLEQYFGPGTRLTVT.

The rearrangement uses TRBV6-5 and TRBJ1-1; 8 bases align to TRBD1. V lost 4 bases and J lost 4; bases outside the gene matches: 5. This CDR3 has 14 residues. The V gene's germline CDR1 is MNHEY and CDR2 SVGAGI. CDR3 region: CASSLRTGITEAFF. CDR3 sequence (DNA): TGTGCCAGCAGTTTAAGGACAGGGATCACTGAAGCTTTCTTT.

The CDR3 DNA sequence: TGTGCCAGTAGGTCACCTGGGGGGAACGAGCAGTACTTC. Protein product: CASRSPGGNEQYF. The chain uses TRBV19 and TRBJ2-7; a weak D match, TRBD2 (6 bases). CDR1 is LNHDA, CDR2 SQIVND, per germline (reference sequence). Trimming cost V 6 bases and J 5 bases, with 14 bases left between them. The CDR3 contains 13 residues.

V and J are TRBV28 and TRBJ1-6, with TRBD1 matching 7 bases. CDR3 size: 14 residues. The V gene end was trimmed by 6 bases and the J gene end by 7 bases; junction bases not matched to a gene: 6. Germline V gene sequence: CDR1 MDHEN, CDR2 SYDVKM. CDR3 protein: CASRPGQVNSPLHF. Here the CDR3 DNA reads TGTGCCAGCAGACCCGGACAGGTGAATTCACCCCTCCACTTT.

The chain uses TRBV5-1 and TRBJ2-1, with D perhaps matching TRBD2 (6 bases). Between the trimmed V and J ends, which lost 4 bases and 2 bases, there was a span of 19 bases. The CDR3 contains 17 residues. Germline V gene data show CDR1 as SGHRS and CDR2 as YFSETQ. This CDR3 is CASSRGTPEGAYNEQFF. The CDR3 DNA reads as TGCGCCAGCAGCCGCGGGACGCCGGAGGGAGCCTACAATGAGCAGTTCTTC.

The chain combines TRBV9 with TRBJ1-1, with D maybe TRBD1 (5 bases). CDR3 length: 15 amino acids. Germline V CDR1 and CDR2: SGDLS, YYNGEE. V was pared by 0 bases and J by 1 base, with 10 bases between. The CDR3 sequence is CASSVGPGKNTEAFF. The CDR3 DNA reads TGTGCCAGCAGCGTAGGCCCAGGGAAGAACACTGAAGCTTTCTTT. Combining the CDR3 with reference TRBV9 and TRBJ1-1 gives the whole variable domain DSGVTQTPKHLITATGQRVTLRCSPRSGDLSVYWYQQSLDQGLQFLIQYYNGEERAKGNILERFSAQQFPDLHSELNLSSLELGDSALYFCASSVGPGKNTEAFFGQGTRLTVV.

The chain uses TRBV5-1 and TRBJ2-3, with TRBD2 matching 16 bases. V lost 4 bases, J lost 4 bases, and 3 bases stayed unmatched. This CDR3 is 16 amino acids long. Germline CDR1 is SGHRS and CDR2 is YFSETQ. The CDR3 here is CASSHGTSGGADTQYF. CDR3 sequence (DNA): TGCGCCAGCAGCCACGGGACTAGCGGGGGGGCAGATACGCAGTATTTT.

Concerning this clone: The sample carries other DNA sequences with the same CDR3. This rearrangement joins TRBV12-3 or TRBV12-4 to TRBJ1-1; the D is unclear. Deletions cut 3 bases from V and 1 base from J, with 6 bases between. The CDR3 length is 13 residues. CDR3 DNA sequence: TGTGCCAGCAGTTTCGGTGGGAACACTGAAGCTTTCTTT. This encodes CASSFGGNTEAFF.

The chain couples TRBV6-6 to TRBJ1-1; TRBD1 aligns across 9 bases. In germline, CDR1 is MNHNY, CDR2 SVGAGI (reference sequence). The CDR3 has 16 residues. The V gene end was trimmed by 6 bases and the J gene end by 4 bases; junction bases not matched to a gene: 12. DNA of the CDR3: TGTGCCAGCAGGCCCCCCCAGGACAGGGGTGGCACTGAAGCTTTCTTT. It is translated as CASRPPQDRGGTEAFF.

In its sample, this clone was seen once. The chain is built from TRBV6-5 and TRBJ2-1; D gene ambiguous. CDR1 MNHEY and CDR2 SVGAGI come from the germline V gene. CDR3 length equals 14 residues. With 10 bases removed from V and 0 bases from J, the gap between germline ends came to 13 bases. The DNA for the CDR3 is TGTGCCACCGAGTCCGAGTCCTCCTACAATGAGCAGTTCTTC. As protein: CATESESSYNEQFF.

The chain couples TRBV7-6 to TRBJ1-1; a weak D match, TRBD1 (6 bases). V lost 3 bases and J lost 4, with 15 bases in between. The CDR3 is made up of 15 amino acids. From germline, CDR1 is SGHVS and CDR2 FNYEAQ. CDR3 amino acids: CASSLGIGGATEAFF. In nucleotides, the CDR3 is TGTGCCAGCAGCTTGGGCATTGGGGGGGCCACTGAAGCTTTCTTT. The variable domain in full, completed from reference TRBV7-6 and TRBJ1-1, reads GAGVSQSPRYKVTKRGQDVALRCDPISGHVSLYWYRQALGQGPEFLTYFNYEAQQDKSGLPNDRFSAERPEGSISTLTIQRTEQRDSAMYRCASSLGIGGATEAFFGQGTRLTVV.